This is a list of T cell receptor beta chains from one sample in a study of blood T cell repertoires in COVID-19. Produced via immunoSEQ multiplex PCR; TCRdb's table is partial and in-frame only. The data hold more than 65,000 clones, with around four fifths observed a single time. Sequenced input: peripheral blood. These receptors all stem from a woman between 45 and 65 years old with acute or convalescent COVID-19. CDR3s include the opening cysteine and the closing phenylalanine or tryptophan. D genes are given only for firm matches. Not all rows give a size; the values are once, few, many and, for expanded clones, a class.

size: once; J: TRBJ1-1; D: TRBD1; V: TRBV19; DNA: TGTGCCAGTAGTAAAGGGGGCAACACTGAAGCTTTCTTT; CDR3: CASSKGGNTEAFF
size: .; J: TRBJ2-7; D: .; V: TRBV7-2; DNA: TGTGCCAGCAGCTTACGAACGGGAGCTGGAGAGCAGTACTTC; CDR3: CASSLRTGAGEQYF
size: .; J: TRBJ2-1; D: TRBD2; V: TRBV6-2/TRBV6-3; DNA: TGTGCCAGCAGTCTATTAGCGGGAACTTACAATGAGCAGTTCTTC; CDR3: CASSLLAGTYNEQFF
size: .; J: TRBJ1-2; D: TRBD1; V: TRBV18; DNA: TGTGCCAGCTCACCTCCTAACCGGGGACAGGGGATATATGGCTACACCTTC; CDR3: CASSPPNRGQGIYGYTF
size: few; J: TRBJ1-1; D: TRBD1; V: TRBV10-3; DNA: TGTGCCATCAGACCGACAGGGGAGAACACTGAAGCTTTCTTT; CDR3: CAIRPTGENTEAFF
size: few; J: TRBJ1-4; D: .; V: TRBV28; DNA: TGTGCCAGCAGTTGGGTTGTCCTGGTCGGGGGGTCTACTAAGGAAAAACTGTTTTTT; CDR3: CASSWVVLVGGSTKEKLFF
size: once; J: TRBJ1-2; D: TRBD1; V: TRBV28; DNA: TGTGCCAGCAGTTCGGGACAGGACCCAGATGGCTACACCTTC; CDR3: CASSSGQDPDGYTF
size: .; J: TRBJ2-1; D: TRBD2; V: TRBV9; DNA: TGTGCCAGCAGCGCAGGATGGGGGACTAGCGGGACAGAGCAGTTCTTC; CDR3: CASSAGWGTSGTEQFF
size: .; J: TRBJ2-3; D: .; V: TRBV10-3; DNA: TGTGCCATCAGTGCTGAGCTAGTGTTCACAGATACGCAGTATTTT; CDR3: CAISAELVFTDTQYF
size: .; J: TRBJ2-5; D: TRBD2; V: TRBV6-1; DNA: TGTGCCAGCAGTGAATCTACTAGCGGGACGCAAGAGACCCAGTACTTC; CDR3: CASSESTSGTQETQYF
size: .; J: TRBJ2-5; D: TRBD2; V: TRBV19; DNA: TGTGCCAGTAGTATCGCTAGCGGGAGTAGAGAGACCCAGTACTTC; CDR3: CASSIASGSRETQYF
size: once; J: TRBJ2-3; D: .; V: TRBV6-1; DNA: TGTGCCAGCAGTGAATCTATGGTTGTCTCAGATACGCAGTATTTT; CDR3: CASSESMVVSDTQYF
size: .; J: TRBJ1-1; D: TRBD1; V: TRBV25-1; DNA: TGTGCCAGCAGGGAAGCGGGGCCAGGGGGAACTGAAGCTTTCTTT; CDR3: CASREAGPGGTEAFF
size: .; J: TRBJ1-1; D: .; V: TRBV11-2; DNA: TGTGCCAGCAGCTTACATCCGAACACTGAAGCTTTCTTT; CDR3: CASSLHPNTEAFF
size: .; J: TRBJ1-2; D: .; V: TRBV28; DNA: TGTGCCAGCAGCACCCAACAGAAGACAGATCGTAAAGGCTACACCTTC; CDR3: CASSTQQKTDRKGYTF
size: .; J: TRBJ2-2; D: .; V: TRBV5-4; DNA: TGTGCCAGCAGCCACGGGGGTCGGGGAGCTTTGGAGCTGTTTTTT; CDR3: CASSHGGRGALELFF
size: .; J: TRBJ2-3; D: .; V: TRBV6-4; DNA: TGTGCCAGCAGTGTAGGGCTACAGGGAACAGATACGCAGTATTTT; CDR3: CASSVGLQGTDTQYF
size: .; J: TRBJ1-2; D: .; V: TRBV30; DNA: TGTGCATTGGAGGTACAGGGCGGACCCTACACCTTC; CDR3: CALEVQGGPYTF
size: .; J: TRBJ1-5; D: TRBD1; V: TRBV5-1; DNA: TGCGCCAGCAGGGGCGGGACAGAGGAAAATCAGCCCCAGCATTTT; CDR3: CASRGGTEENQPQHF
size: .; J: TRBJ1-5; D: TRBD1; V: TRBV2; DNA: TGTGCCAGCAGTGGGGGACAGAAGAATAGCAATCAGCCCCAGCATTTT; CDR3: CASSGGQKNSNQPQHF
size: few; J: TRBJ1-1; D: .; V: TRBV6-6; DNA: TGTGCCAGCAGTTACATGGAGATGAACACTGAAGCTTTCTTT; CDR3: CASSYMEMNTEAFF
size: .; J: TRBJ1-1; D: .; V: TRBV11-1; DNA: TGTGCCAGCAGCTTGTCTCAGATAAACACTGAAGCTTTCTTT; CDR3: CASSLSQINTEAFF
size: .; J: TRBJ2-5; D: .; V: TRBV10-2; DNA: TGCGCCAGCAGTGAGGGGGCAAGGGCCGGGACCCAGTACTTC; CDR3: CASSEGARAGTQYF
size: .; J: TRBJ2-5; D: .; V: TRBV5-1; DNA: TGCGCCAGCAGCTGGCGACCAAAGAGGGAAGCGGAGACCCAGTACTTC; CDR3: CASSWRPKREAETQYF
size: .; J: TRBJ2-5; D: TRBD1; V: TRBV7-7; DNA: TGTGCCAGCAGCCCCCGACAGGGGGGACAAGAGACCCAGTACTTC; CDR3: CASSPRQGGQETQYF
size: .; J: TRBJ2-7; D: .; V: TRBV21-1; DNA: TGTGCCAGCAGCAAAGCCCGGGTACCGCCAGCGGGAGACTCCTACGAGCAGTACTTC; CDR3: CASSKARVPPAGDSYEQYF
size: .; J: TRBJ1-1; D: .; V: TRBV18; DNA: TGTGCCAGCTCATACAGCCGGACAGCTGCCGAAGCTTTCTTT; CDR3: CASSYSRTAAEAFF
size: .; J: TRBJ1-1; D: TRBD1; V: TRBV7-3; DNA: TGTGCCAGCAGCCCGGACAGGTCGGGGGAAAAATACACTGAAGCTTTCTTT; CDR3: CASSPDRSGEKYTEAFF
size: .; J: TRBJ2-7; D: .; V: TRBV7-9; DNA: TGTGCCAGCAGCTTAACCAACAGGGAGAACTCCTACGAGCAGTACTTC; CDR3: CASSLTNRENSYEQYF
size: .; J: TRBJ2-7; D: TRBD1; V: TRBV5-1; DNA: TGCGCCAGCAGCTTGACCCCCGGGACAGGGTACGAGCAGTACTTC; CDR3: CASSLTPGTGYEQYF
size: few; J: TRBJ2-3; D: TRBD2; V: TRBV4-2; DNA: TGTGCCAGCAGCCCACGGGGGGCAGATACGCAGTATTTT; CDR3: CASSPRGADTQYF
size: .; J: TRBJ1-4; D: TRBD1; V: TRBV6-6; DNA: TGTGCCAGCAGTCTCCAGGGGGCAAACGAAAAACTGTTTTTT; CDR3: CASSLQGANEKLFF
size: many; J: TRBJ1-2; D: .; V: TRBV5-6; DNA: TGTGCCAGCAGCTTGGCCTCGCCAGGGCCCTATGGCTACACCTTC; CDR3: CASSLASPGPYGYTF
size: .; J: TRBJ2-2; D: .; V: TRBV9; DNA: TGTGCCAGCAGCCCACGACTAGAAAACACCGGGGAGCTGTTTTTT; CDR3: CASSPRLENTGELFF
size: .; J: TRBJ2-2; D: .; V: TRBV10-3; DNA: TGTGCCATCAGTGGACAGGCCTACTCCGCGAACACCGGGGAGCTGTTTTTT; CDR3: CAISGQAYSANTGELFF
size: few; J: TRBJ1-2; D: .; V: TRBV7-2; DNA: TGTGCCAGCGCCGCTACAGTCCTGAGCTATGGCTACACCTTC; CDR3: CASAATVLSYGYTF
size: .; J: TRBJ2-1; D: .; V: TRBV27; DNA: TGTGCCAGCAGTCATGGACAGAAAGTCTACAATGAGCAGTTCTTC; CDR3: CASSHGQKVYNEQFF
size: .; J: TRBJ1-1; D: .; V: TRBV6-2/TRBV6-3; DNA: TGTGCCAGCAGTTATTGGCACCAAGGGGACACTGAAGCTTTCTTT; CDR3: CASSYWHQGDTEAFF
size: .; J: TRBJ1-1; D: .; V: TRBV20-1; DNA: TGCAGTGCTAAAGACGGGGAAGCTTTCTTT; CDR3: CSAKDGEAFF
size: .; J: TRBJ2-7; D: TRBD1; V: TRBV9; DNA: TGTGCCAGCAGCGTAGACCCAGGGGGCTACGAGCAGTACTTC; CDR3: CASSVDPGGYEQYF
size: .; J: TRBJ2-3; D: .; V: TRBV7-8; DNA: TGTGCCAGCAGCCGAGACTACACAGATACGCAGTATTTT; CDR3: CASSRDYTDTQYF
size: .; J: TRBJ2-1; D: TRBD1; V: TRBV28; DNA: TGTGCCAGCAGGGGGACAGGGGGCGGATCCTACAATGAGCAGTTCTTC; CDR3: CASRGTGGGSYNEQFF
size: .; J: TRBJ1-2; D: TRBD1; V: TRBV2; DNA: TGTGCCGGCAGTGGACAGGGGGCAGGCTATGGCTACACCTTC; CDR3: CAGSGQGAGYGYTF
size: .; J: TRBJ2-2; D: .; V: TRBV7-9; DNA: TGTGCCAGCAGGAGTCTTTCGAACACCGGGGAGCTGTTTTTT; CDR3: CASRSLSNTGELFF
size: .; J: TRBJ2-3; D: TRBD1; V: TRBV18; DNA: TGTGCCAGCTCATCGACAGGGGGCGCCGGCACAGATACGCAGTATTTT; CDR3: CASSSTGGAGTDTQYF
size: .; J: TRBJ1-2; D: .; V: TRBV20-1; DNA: TGCAGTGCTAGTAGGTGGGGGGTCTATGGCTACACCTTC; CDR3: CSASRWGVYGYTF
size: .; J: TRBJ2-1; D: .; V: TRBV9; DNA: TGTGCCAGCAGCGTAGGGGGCGGGAACTCCTACAATGAGCAGTTCTTC; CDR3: CASSVGGGNSYNEQFF
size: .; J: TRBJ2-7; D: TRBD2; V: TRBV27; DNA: TGTGCCAGCAGACCTTCTGGACTAGCGGGAGGGACGAGCTCCTACGAGCAGTACTTC; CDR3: CASRPSGLAGGTSSYEQYF
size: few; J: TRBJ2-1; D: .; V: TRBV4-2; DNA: TGTGCCAGCAGCCAAGCGGCTGGCGGGCATTACAATGAGCAGTTCTTC; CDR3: CASSQAAGGHYNEQFF
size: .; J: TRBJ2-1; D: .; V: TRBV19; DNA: TGTGCCAGTAGTATAGTAGGGCAGGGGCAGTACAATGAGCAGTTCTTC; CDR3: CASSIVGQGQYNEQFF
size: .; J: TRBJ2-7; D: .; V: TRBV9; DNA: TGTGCCAGCAGCGTAGAAGCGACCGGCTTAGGGCAGTACTTC; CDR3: CASSVEATGLGQYF
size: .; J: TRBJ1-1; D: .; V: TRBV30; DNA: TGTGCCTGGAGTCTATCTGAGGTTGAAGCTTTCTTT; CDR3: CAWSLSEVEAFF
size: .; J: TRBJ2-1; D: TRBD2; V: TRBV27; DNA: TGTGCCAGCAGACTTGGGACTAGCGGGAACGCATACAATGAGCAGTTCTTC; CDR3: CASRLGTSGNAYNEQFF
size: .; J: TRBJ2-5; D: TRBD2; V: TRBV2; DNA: TGTGCCAGCAGCAAAGGGACTAGCATCGAGACCCAGTACTTC; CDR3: CASSKGTSIETQYF
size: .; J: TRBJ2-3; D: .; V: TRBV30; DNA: TGTGCCTGGAGTGTACAGGCAACTAGCACAGATACGCAGTATTTT; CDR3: CAWSVQATSTDTQYF